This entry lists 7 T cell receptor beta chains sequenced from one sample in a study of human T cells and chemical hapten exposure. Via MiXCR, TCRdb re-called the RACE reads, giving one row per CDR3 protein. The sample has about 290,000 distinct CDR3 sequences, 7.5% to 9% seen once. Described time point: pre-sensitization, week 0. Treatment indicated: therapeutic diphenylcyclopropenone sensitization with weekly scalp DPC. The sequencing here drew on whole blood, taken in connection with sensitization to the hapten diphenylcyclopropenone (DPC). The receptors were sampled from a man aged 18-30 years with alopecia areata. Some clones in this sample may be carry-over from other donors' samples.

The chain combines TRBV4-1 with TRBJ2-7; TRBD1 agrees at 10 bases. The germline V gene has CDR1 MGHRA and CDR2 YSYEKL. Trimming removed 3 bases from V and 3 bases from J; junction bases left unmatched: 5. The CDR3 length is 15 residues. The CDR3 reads CASSHTGQGYYEQYF. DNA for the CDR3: TGCGCCAGCAGCCATACGGGACAGGGGTACTACGAGCAGTACTTC.

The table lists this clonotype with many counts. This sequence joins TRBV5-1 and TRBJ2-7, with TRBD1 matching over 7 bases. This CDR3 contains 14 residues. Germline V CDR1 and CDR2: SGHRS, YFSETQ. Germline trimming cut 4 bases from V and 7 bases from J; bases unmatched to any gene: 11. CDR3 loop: CASSIDRADGEQYV. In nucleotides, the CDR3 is TGCGCCAGCAGCATAGACAGGGCCGACGGGGAGCAGTACGTC.

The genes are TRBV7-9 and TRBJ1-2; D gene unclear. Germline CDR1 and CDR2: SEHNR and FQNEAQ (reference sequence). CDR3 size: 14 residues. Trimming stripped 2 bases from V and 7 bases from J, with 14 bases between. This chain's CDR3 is CASSLMDVSLGYTF. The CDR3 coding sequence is TGTGCCAGCAGCTTAATGGACGTTTCGCTTGGCTACACCTTC.

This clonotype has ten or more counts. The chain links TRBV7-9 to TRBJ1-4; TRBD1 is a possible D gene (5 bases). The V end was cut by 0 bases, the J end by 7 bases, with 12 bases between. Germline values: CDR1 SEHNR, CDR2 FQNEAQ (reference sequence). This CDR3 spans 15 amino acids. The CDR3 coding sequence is TGTGCCAGCAGCTTAGCCGGACCCAGGGCTGAAAAACTGTTTTTT. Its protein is CASSLAGPRAEKLFF. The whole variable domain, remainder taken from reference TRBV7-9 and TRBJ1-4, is DTGVSQNPRHKITKRGQNVTFRCDPISEHNRLYWYRQTLGQGPEFLTYFQNEAQLEKSRLLSDRFSAERPKGSFSTLEIQRTEQGDSAMYLCASSLAGPRAEKLFFGSGTQLSVL.

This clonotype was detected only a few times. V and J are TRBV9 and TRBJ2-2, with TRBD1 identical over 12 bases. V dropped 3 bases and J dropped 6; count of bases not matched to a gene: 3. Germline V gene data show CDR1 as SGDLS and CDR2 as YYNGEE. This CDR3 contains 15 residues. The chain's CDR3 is CASSAGQGAPGELFF. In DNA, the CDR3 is TGTGCCAGCAGCGCGGGACAGGGGGCGCCCGGGGAGCTGTTTTTT.

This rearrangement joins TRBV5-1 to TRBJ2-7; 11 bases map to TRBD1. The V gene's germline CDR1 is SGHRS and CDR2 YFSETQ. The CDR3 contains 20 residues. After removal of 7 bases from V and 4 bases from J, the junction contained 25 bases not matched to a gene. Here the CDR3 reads CASAVLTRDRGESISYEQYF. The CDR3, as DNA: TGCGCCAGCGCCGTGTTGACCCGGGACAGGGGGGAATCAATCTCATACGAGCAGTACTTC.

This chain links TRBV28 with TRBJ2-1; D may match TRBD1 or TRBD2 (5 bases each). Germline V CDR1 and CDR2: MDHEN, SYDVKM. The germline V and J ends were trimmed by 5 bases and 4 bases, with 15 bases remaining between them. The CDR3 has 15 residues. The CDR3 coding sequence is TGTGCCAGCAGTACCGGTGGGACGGGTTACAATGAGCAGTTCTTC. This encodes CASSTGGTGYNEQFF.